The 31 T cell receptor beta chains reported below all come from one sample, sequenced in a study of T cell clonality in common variable immunodeficiency. Points from the study as a whole: In common variable immunodeficiency, TCR beta chains reportedly carried fewer deletions and N-nucleotide insertions.

Their antigens remain unidentified. Assay: immunoSEQ multiplex PCR; the TCRdb copy retains only in-frame clones and omits some. The sample has approximately 26,000 clones, none seen only once. The specimen sequenced was peripheral blood mononuclear cells. The origin of the receptors is a human donor with common variable immunodeficiency.

Notes on this clone: From the germline J gene comes the end of the CDR3, since the read stops 3 residues before it. The chain employs TRBV7-6 and TRBJ2-7, with 7 positions matching TRBD1. The V gene end was trimmed by 1 base and the J gene end by 4 bases; junction bases not matched to a gene: 7. The length of the CDR3 is 15 residues. CDR1 SGHVS and CDR2 FNYEAQ come from the germline V gene. The part of the CDR3 DNA that was read is TGTGCCAGCAGCTTAGGGAGGACAGGCCTTTACGAG. It encodes CASSLGRTGLYE. The full-length CDR3 reads as CASSLGRTGLYEQYF.

About this clone itself: The read terminates 3 residues ahead of where the CDR3 ends, so the germline J gene completes it. This chain connects TRBV19 to TRBJ1-1, with 8 bases that match TRBD1. Germline V lookup: CDR1 LNHDA, CDR2 SQIVND (reference sequence). The CDR3 is 14 amino acids. Incomplete CDR3 DNA: TGTGCCAGTAGTATAATTGGACAGGGTGCCGAA. Translation gives CASSIIGQGAE. The entire CDR3 protein is CASSIIGQGAEAFF.

With regard to this clone: Sequencing ends 3 residues short of the CDR3 end; the germline J gene provides the rest. The chain joins TRBV7-3 to TRBJ2-2; 8 bases map to TRBD2. Germline trimming cut 5 bases from V and 0 bases from J; bases unmatched to any gene: 8. Germline V gene sequence: CDR1 SGHTA, CDR2 FQGTGA. The CDR3 loop spans 17 amino acids. Partial CDR3 DNA: TGTGCCAGCAGCCGGGGGCGGGGGGAAGCGAACACCGGGGAG. As protein: CASSRGRGEANTGE. The whole CDR3 is CASSRGRGEANTGELFF. The entire variable domain, with the rest obtained from reference TRBV7-3 and TRBJ2-2, is as follows: GAGVSQTPSNKVTEKGKYVELRCDPISGHTALYWYRQSLGQGPEFLIYFQGTGAADDSGLPNDRFFAVRPEGSVSTLKIQRTERGDSAVYLCASSRGRGEANTGELFFGEGSRLTVL.

This clone was observed many times. The read terminates 3 residues before the CDR3 end, so the remaining end is supplied by the germline J gene. V and J are TRBV20-1 and TRBJ2-3, with D maybe TRBD1 (5 bases). The CDR3 sequence is 13 residues long. Trimming stripped 6 bases from V and 6 bases from J, with 16 bases between. Per the germline V gene, CDR1 is DFQATT and CDR2 is SNEGSKA (reference sequence). This CDR3 is CSASGLVSDTQYF. The sequenced part of the CDR3 DNA is TGCAGTGCATCAGGGCTTGTATCGGATACG.

This clone was seen more than once but under ten times. The read stops 3 residues short of the end of the CDR3; the missing end is completed from the germline J gene. The chain has TRBV2 and TRBJ1-1; 7 positions match TRBD1. This CDR3 region has 15 residues. In germline, CDR1 is SNHLY, CDR2 FYNNEI. The trim removed 3 bases at V and 6 bases at J, leaving 10 bases unmatched. CDR3 DNA, as far as it was read: TGTGCCAGCAGTGATATCGGGACAGCCTCATCTGAA. It encodes CASSDIGTASSE. The CDR3, in full, reads CASSDIGTASSEAFF.

There are many counts of this clone. The germline gene is not matched at one end of the junction; a read error may be the cause. The read falls 3 residues short of the CDR3 end, and the missing part is taken from the germline J gene. The V gene is TRBV7-7, the J gene TRBJ2-5; 13 nucleotides align to TRBD2. Germline lookup yields CDR1 SSHAT and CDR2 FNYEAQ (reference sequence). This CDR3 spans 16 amino acids. The CDR3 loop is CASSPGLAGPGETQYF. The DNA read from the CDR3 is TGTGCTAGCAGCCCGGGACTAGCGGGGCCGGGGGAGACC.

Points on this clone: The read ends 3 residues before the CDR3 terminus; that terminus is restored from the germline J gene. J is TRBJ1-1 and V is TRBV19; 7 bases fit TRBD1. The CDR3 is made up of 14 amino acids. V trimming: 7 bases; J trimming: 4 bases; junction bases outside the gene matches: 9. The germline gives CDR1 LNHDA, CDR2 SQIVND (reference sequence). The CDR3 bases that were read are TGTGCCAGTAAAGGGGGCCTTTTCGCCACTGAA. Translation gives CASKGGLFATE. The full-length CDR3 reads as CASKGGLFATEAFF. Full variable domain (remainder filled in from reference TRBV19 and TRBJ1-1): DGGITQSPKYLFRKEGQNVTLSCEQNLNHDAMYWYRQDPGQGLRLIYYSQIVNDFQKGDIAEGYSVSREKKESFPLTVTSAQKNPTAFYLCASKGGLFATEAFFGQGTRLTVV.

This clone was detected a few times. The read falls 3 residues short of the CDR3 end, and the missing part is taken from the germline J gene. The V and J genes are TRBV2 and TRBJ2-1, with D possibly matching TRBD2 (6 bases). Deletions cut 6 bases from V and 0 bases from J, with 9 bases between. There are 14 residues in the CDR3. Germline V gene lookup returns CDR1 SNHLY and CDR2 FYNNEI. The CDR3 DNA, read in part, is TGTGCCAGCAGCCTCGGGGGCTCCTACAATGAG. Amino acid sequence: CASSLGGSYNE. The full CDR3 sequence reads CASSLGGSYNEQFF.

This clone has only a few counts. Sequencing ends 3 residues short of the CDR3 end; the germline J gene provides the rest. The J gene is TRBJ2-7, the V gene TRBV20-1; 9 positions agree with TRBD1. V shed 5 bases, J shed 2 bases, and the junction held 7 bases outside the gene matches. CDR1 DFQATT and CDR2 SNEGSKA come from the germline V gene (reference sequence). The CDR3 length is 14 residues. Incomplete CDR3 DNA: TGCAGTGCTCCTGGGACAGGGAATACCTACGAG. Its translation is CSAPGTGNTYE. The entire CDR3 sequence reads CSAPGTGNTYEQYF.

Concerning this clone itself: Coverage ceases 3 residues before the CDR3 finishes, and the germline J gene fills in the end. The chain uses TRBV7-2 and TRBJ1-2; 7 positions match TRBD1. The ends lost 5 bases at V and 1 base at J; junction bases unmatched: 7. CDR3 length: 15 amino acids. The germline gives CDR1 SGHTA, CDR2 FQGNSA. The sequenced CDR3 bases are TGTGCCAGCAGCCTCAGGGGGACAGTTAACTATGGC. Residues: CASSLRGTVNYG. Given in full, the CDR3 is CASSLRGTVNYGYTF.

Many counts were recorded for this clone. The read halts 3 residues ahead of the CDR3 end, with the missing end drawn from the germline J gene. The gene calls are TRBV10-3 and TRBJ1-4; 7 positions match TRBD1. CDR1 is ENHRY, CDR2 SYGVKD, per germline. The CDR3 spans 14 residues. Germline trimming cut 6 bases from V and 8 bases from J; bases unmatched to any gene: 9. The CDR3 DNA, read in part, is TGTGCCATCAGGAGTGGGCAGGGGGTGGAAAAA. This codes for CAIRSGQGVEK. The CDR3 in full is CAIRSGQGVEKLFF.

This clone was seen at least ten times. The CDR3 end is not reached by the read, which stops 3 residues before it; the germline J gene fills it in. The gene calls are TRBV20-1 and TRBJ2-5; D not resolved. Germline CDR1 is DFQATT and CDR2 is SNEGSKA (reference sequence). The CDR3 extends over 13 amino acids. The V gene lost 4 bases and the J gene lost 5 bases, with 14 bases spanning the gap. The sequenced part of the CDR3 DNA is TGCAGTGCTACTGTGACTGGTCCCGAGACC. Protein: CSATVTGPET. The whole CDR3 protein is CSATVTGPETQYF.

This clone appeared many times. One end of the junction varies from germline; a read error may be responsible. The read ends 3 residues shy of where the CDR3 ends; the end is completed using the germline J gene. V gene TRBV29-1 combines with J gene TRBJ1-1; TRBD1 is a possible D gene (6 bases). The CDR3 has 13 amino acids. In germline, CDR1 is SQVTM, CDR2 ANQGSEA. The CDR3 bases that were read are TGCATCGTTGGGGGGCAGCGGAACACTGAA. It translates to CIVGGQRNTE. In full, the CDR3 reads CIVGGQRNTEAFF.

This clone appeared a few times. The observed sequence ends 3 residues before the CDR3 terminus, with the missing tail filled in from the germline J gene. This rearrangement joins TRBV5-1 to TRBJ2-7, with TRBD1 matching 9 bases. The CDR3 is 15 amino acids. Germline V lookup: CDR1 SGHRS, CDR2 YFSETQ. After removal of 4 bases from V and 5 bases from J, the junction contained 10 bases not matched to a gene. The sequenced part of the CDR3 DNA is TGCGCCAGCAGCGCAACCGGGACAGGGATGGACGAG. This codes for CASSATGTGMDE. The full CDR3 reads CASSATGTGMDEQYF. The full variable domain, its missing parts supplied by reference TRBV5-1 and TRBJ2-7, is KAGVTQTPRYLIKTRGQQVTLSCSPISGHRSVSWYQQTPGQGLQFLFEYFSETQRNKGNFPGRFSGRQFSNSRSEMNVSTLELGDSALYLCASSATGTGMDEQYFGPGTRLTVT.

This clone was counted a few times. The read ends 3 residues shy of where the CDR3 ends; the end is completed using the germline J gene. V usage is TRBV7-3 and J usage is TRBJ1-1, with 9 positions matching TRBD1. Trimming took 3 bases from V and 4 from J; bases not matched to a gene: 15. The CDR3 length is 18 residues. The germline V gene encodes CDR1 SGHTA and CDR2 FQGTGA. The CDR3: CASSLWDRDSDWGTEAFF. The CDR3 bases that were read are TGTGCCAGCAGCTTGTGGGACAGGGATTCCGATTGGGGCACTGAA.

There are a few counts of this clone. Coverage ceases 3 residues before the CDR3 finishes, and the germline J gene fills in the end. The chain is built from TRBV2 and TRBJ1-4; D is perhaps TRBD1 (6 bases). Germline lookup yields CDR1 SNHLY and CDR2 FYNNEI. V was clipped by 4 bases and J by 7 bases, with 13 bases between them. The CDR3 is made up of 14 amino acids. This chain's CDR3 is CASSVSGEGEKLFF. The part of the CDR3 DNA that was read is TGTGCCAGCAGTGTTTCAGGGGAGGGTGAAAAA.

In the case of this clone: The read finishes 3 residues shy of the CDR3 end, and the germline J gene is used to complete it. The genes are TRBV7-2 and TRBJ2-3; tentative D call: TRBD2 (5 bases). The CDR3 is 13 residues long. Trimming shortened V by 5 bases and J by 5 bases, and 11 bases separated the two germline ends. CDR1 is SGHTA, CDR2 FQGNSA, per germline. CDR3 DNA, as far as it was read: TGTGCCAGCAGCCCCGCGACTATAGATACG. It specifies CASSPATIDT. The full CDR3 is CASSPATIDTQYF.

A few counts support this clone. The sequenced fragment ends 3 residues before the CDR3 boundary, so the rest is inferred from the germline J gene. The chain is built from TRBV11-1 and TRBJ2-3; possible D gene TRBD1, 6 bases. CDR1 is SGHAT and CDR2 is FQDESV in the germline V gene (reference sequence). The CDR3 covers 15 residues. Trimming removed 2 bases at V and 5 bases at J, with 14 bases between. CDR3 residues: CASSLLGAEGDTQYF. Partial CDR3 DNA: TGTGCCAGCAGCTTATTGGGGGCAGAAGGAGATACG.

In its sample, this clone was seen a few times. Coverage ceases 3 residues before the CDR3 finishes, and the germline J gene fills in the end. The chain joins TRBV5-1 to TRBJ1-1, with TRBD1 matching over 9 bases. This CDR3 is 17 amino acids long. Trimming at V came to 0 bases and at J to 5 bases, leaving 11 bases not matched to a gene. In germline, CDR1 is SGHRS, CDR2 YFSETQ. The CDR3 loop reads CASSLAVAGQGLTEAFF. The sequenced part of the CDR3 DNA is TGCGCCAGCAGCTTGGCCGTAGCGGGACAGGGATTAACTGAA.

This CDR3 is CAWSGGLAEAEQYF. The sequenced part of the CDR3 DNA is TGTGCCTGGAGTGGGGGACTAGCGGAGGCCGAG. The V and J genes are TRBV30 and TRBJ2-7; 11 bases map to TRBD2. The read falls 3 residues short of the CDR3 end, and the missing part is taken from the germline J gene. Looked up from germline, CDR1 is GTSNPN and CDR2 is SVGIG (reference sequence). The CDR3 sequence is 14 residues long. With 1 base clipped from V and 6 bases from J, the junction kept 5 bases outside the gene matches.

This clone was seen a few times. The read ends 3 residues shy of where the CDR3 ends; the end is completed using the germline J gene. V and J are TRBV6-2 or TRBV6-3 and TRBJ2-1; TRBD2 agrees at 15 bases. The V and J ends lost 10 bases and 7 bases, in that order; junction bases with no gene match: 14. The V gene's germline CDR1 is MNHEY and CDR2 SVGEGT. The CDR3 loop spans 17 amino acids. This CDR3 is CATVGLAGGLGDNEQFF. CDR3 bases read: TGTGCCACCGTGGGACTAGCGGGGGGCCTGGGGGATAATGAG.

This clone was counted only a few times. The sequence runs out 3 residues before the end of the CDR3; the remainder is reconstructed from the germline J gene. The V gene is TRBV2, the J gene TRBJ2-2; 8 nucleotides match TRBD1. J gave up 5 bases and V 2 bases, and 10 bases lay outside the gene matches. The germline V gene encodes CDR1 SNHLY and CDR2 FYNNEI. The length of the CDR3 is 17 residues. CDR3 residues: CASSEKGGQVRTGELFF. CDR3 bases read: TGTGCCAGCAGTGAAAAGGGGGGACAGGTCCGGACCGGGGAG.

About this clone itself: The CDR3 end lies 3 residues beyond the end of the read and is filled in from the germline J gene. J is TRBJ2-3 and V is TRBV7-3; 9 bases agree with TRBD1. CDR3 size: 14 residues. V was pared by 4 bases and J by 5 bases, with 4 bases of the junction left unmatched. Per the germline V gene, CDR1 is SGHTA and CDR2 is FQGTGA. Incomplete CDR3 DNA: TGTGCCAGCAGCTCTGGGACAGGGTTAGATACG. Its translation is CASSSGTGLDT. The whole CDR3 protein reads CASSSGTGLDTQYF.

Notes on this clone: The read halts 3 residues ahead of the CDR3 end, with the missing end drawn from the germline J gene. The V and J genes are TRBV19 and TRBJ1-5, with TRBD1 as a possible D gene (6 bases). V dropped 7 bases and J dropped 6 bases, with 25 bases sitting between them. The length of the CDR3 is 17 residues. The germline V gene has CDR1 LNHDA and CDR2 SQIVND (reference sequence). Partial CDR3 DNA: TGTGCCAGTAACACAGGGTTTCTCCGCCCTGGGGGTCAGCCC. Amino acid sequence: CASNTGFLRPGGQP. The full CDR3 protein is CASNTGFLRPGGQPQHF.

A few counts support this clone. This chain's CDR3 is CASTPTPGLGTEAFF. Incomplete CDR3 DNA: TGTGCCAGCACCCCCACCCCAGGGTTGGGCACTGAA. This sequence joins TRBV2 and TRBJ1-1; possible D gene TRBD1, 5 bases. Coverage ceases 3 residues before the CDR3 finishes, and the germline J gene fills in the end. Germline CDR1 is SNHLY and CDR2 is FYNNEI. The CDR3 is 15 amino acids. Trimming pared 7 bases from V and 4 bases from J, leaving 19 bases between.

In this sample, this clone turned up many times. The read ends 3 residues shy of where the CDR3 ends; the end is completed using the germline J gene. The J gene is TRBJ1-2, the V gene TRBV10-3; a weak D match, TRBD1 (6 bases). Germline-derived CDR1 and CDR2 are ENHRY and SYGVKD. The CDR3 consists of 15 residues. V was pared by 9 bases and J by 1 base, with 18 bases between. CDR3 bases read: TGTGCCATTAGTCTAGGGGGGGCGTTTAACTATGGC. This encodes CAISLGGAFNYG. The whole CDR3 region reads CAISLGGAFNYGYTF.

This clone was seen ten or more times. The read is 3 residues too short to cover the CDR3 end, so that end is filled in from the germline J gene. This chain joins TRBV29-1 and TRBJ1-2; D is perhaps TRBD1 (6 bases). The length of the CDR3 is 12 residues. The germline CDR1 and CDR2 sequences are SQVTM and ANQGSEA. Trimming cost V 7 bases and J 6 bases, with 15 bases left between them. CDR3 sequence reads: CSAGVSSDGYTF. Incomplete CDR3 DNA: TGCAGCGCAGGGGTTTCAAGCGATGGC.

This clone has only a few counts. CDR3 sequence reads: CASSLKWTQQETQYF. The sequenced CDR3 bases are TGTGCCAGCAGCCTCAAGTGGACACAACAAGAGACC. The rearrangement uses TRBV7-6 and TRBJ2-5, with D maybe TRBD1 (5 bases). From the germline J gene comes the end of the CDR3, since the read stops 3 residues before it. The CDR3 contains 15 residues. V was pared by 5 bases and J by 2 bases, with 15 bases between. The germline gives CDR1 SGHVS, CDR2 FNYEAQ.

In its sample, this clone was seen many times. Read coverage stops 3 residues before the CDR3 terminus; the germline J gene supplies the remainder. The V gene is TRBV18, the J gene TRBJ2-3; maybe TRBD1 (6 bases). The V gene's germline CDR1 is KGHSH and CDR2 LQKENI. The CDR3 has 18 residues. V lost 4 bases and J 2 bases, leaving 22 bases between the germline ends. CDR3 DNA (partial): TGTGCCAGCTCACTTCGCCGCTTGACGACAGGCTCCACAGATACG. It specifies CASSLRRLTTGSTDT. The whole CDR3 protein reads CASSLRRLTTGSTDTQYF.

Concerning this clone itself: The junction differs from germline at one of its ends, possibly a read error. The CDR3 extends 3 residues past the end of the read, so its final part is completed from the germline J gene. The chain is built from TRBV7-7 and TRBJ2-5, with D hard to call. Germline V lookup: CDR1 SSHAT, CDR2 FNYEAQ (reference sequence). The CDR3 has 14 amino acids. CDR3 DNA (partial): TGTGCTAGCAGCCGTGGCCCCCCCCAAGAGACC. It specifies CASSRGPPQET. In full, the CDR3 is CASSRGPPQETQYF.

This clone was observed many times. The part of the CDR3 DNA that was read is TGTGCCAGCAGCCACGACAGTCCTTACGAG. This codes for CASSHDSPYE. The entire CDR3 is CASSHDSPYEQYF. The chain couples TRBV3-1 (or the pseudogene TRBV3-2) to TRBJ2-7; tentative D call: TRBD1 (5 bases). Read sequence stops 3 residues before the CDR3 end, and the germline J gene provides the missing end. Germline CDR1 LGHDT, CDR2 YNNKEL (reference sequence). V was cut by 3 bases and J by 4 bases, with 10 bases left in between. The CDR3 is 13 amino acids.